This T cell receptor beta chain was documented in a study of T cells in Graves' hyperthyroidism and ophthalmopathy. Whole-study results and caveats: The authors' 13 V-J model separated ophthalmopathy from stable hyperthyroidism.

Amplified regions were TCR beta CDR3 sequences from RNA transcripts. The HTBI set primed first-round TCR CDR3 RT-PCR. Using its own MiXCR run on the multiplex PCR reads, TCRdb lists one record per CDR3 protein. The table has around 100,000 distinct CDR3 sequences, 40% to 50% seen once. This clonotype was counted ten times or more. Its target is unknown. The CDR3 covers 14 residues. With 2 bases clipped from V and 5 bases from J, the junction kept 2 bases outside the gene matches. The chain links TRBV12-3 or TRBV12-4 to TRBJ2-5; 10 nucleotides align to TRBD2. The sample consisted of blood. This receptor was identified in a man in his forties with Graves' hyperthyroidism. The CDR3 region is CASSLSSGSETQYF. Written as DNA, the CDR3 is TGTGCCAGCAGTTTATCTAGCGGGAGTGAGACCCAGTACTTC.